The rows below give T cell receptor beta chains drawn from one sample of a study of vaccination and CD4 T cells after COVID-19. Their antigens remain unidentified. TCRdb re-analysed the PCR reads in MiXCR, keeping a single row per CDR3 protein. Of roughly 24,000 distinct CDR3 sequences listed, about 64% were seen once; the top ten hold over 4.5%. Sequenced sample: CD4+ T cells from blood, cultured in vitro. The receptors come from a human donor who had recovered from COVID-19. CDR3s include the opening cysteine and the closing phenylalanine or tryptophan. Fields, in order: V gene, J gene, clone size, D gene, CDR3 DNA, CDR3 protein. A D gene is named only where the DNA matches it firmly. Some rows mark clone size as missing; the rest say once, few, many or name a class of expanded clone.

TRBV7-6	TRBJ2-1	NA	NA	TGTGCCAGCAGCTTAGACGTTCGGGGCGAGCAGTTCTTC	CASSLDVRGEQFF
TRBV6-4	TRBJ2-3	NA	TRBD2	TGTGCCAGCAGTGACGGGACTAGCGGGAGCACAGATACGCAGTATTTT	CASSDGTSGSTDTQYF
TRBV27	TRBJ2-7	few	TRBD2	TGTGCCAGCAGTTCCCCTAGCGGGGCCGCCTACGAGCAGTACTTC	CASSSPSGAAYEQYF
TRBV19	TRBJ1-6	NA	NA	TGTGCCAGTAGTATAAGTCCCGGGGCGCGGGGTTCACCCCTCCACTTT	CASSISPGARGSPLHF
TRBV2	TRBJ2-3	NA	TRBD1	TGTGCCAGCAGCCTCCGGGACAGGGGGCTTCCAGATACGCAGTATTTT	CASSLRDRGLPDTQYF
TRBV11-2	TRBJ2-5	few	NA	TGTGCCAGCAGCCCCCCGGGAATTCGAGAGACCCAGTACTTC	CASSPPGIRETQYF
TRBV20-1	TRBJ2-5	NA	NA	TGCAGTGCTCAACATAGGATCAGGAGCCAAGAGACCCAGTACTTC	CSAQHRIRSQETQYF
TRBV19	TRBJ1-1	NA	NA	TGTGCCAGTAGTATAGAGCCGGAGGGTGAAGCTTTCTTT	CASSIEPEGEAFF
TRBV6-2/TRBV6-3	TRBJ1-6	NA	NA	TGTGCCAGCAGAGGAAGAGGGGCTAATTCACCCCTCCACTTT	CASRGRGANSPLHF
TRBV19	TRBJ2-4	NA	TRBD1	TGTGCCAGTACGCCCAGGGCAGGGGGCATTCAGTACTTC	CASTPRAGGIQYF
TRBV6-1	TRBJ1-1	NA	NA	TGTGCCACCCTAAGACAGAACACTGAAGCTTTCTTT	CATLRQNTEAFF
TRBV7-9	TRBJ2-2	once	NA	TGTGCCAGCAGATCGAGCGTCCCGGCGAACACCGGGGAGCTGTTTTTT	CASRSSVPANTGELFF
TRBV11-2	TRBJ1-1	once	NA	TGTGCCAGCAGCTTAGCGGCGGGGGCGAATACTGAAGCTTTCTTT	CASSLAAGANTEAFF
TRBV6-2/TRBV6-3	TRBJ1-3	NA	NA	TGTGCCAGCAGTTACTCCGGCGAAAACACCATATATTTT	CASSYSGENTIYF
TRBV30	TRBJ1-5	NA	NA	TGTGCCGGGGGGAAGGACAGCAATCAGCCCCAGCATTTT	CAGGKDSNQPQHF
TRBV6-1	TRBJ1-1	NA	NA	TGTGCCAGCAGACCCCCAGCGGGAGGGCTGGGAGCTTTCTTT	CASRPPAGGLGAFF
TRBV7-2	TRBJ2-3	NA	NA	TGTGCCAGCAGCGTCCTTTGGAGCACAGATACGCAGTATTTT	CASSVLWSTDTQYF
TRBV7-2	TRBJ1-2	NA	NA	TGTGCCAGCAGCTTAGGGGACACCATCTATGGCTACACCTTC	CASSLGDTIYGYTF
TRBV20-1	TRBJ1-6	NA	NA	TGCAGTGCCACTGGGACGCGGAGCTCCTATAATTCACCCCTCCACTTT	CSATGTRSSYNSPLHF
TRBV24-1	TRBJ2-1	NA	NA	TGTGCCACCAGTGCGGCCTCGGGAGCAAGCTATGAGCAGTTCTTC	CATSAASGASYEQFF
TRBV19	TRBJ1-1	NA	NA	TGTGCCAGTAGGACGACCGGGGCCCTGAACACTGAAGCTTTCTTT	CASRTTGALNTEAFF
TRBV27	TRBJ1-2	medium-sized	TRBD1	TGTGCCAGCCGCCGACAGGGGGCTCTTGGCTACACCTTC	CASRRQGALGYTF
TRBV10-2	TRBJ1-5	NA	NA	TGCGCCAGCAGTGACAGGGGTTCCCAGCCCCAGCATTTT	CASSDRGSQPQHF
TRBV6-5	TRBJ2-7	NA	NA	TGTGCCAGCAGTTACTCAGGGGGGTGGAACACCGACTACGAGCAGTACTTC	CASSYSGGWNTDYEQYF
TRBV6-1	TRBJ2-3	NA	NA	TGTGCCAGCAGACAGGGAGATACGCAGTATTTT	CASRQGDTQYF
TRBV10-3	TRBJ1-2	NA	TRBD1	TGTGCCATCAGTGAGTCGGGACAGGGGCGGATAGGCTACACCTTC	CAISESGQGRIGYTF
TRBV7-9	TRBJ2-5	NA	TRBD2	TGTGCCAGCAGCTTATACGCTAGCGGGATAGAGACCCAGTACTTC	CASSLYASGIETQYF
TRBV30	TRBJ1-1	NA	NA	TGTGCCTGCAAAACAGGGACCATGAACACTGAAGCTTTCTTT	CACKTGTMNTEAFF
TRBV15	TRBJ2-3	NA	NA	TGTGCCACCAGCATGGGGGGAACGGGCACAGATACGCAGTATTTT	CATSMGGTGTDTQYF
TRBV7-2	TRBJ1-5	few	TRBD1	TGTGCCAGCAGCTCCCAGACAGGGGTCCCGGGTAACCCCCAGCATTTT	CASSSQTGVPGNPQHF
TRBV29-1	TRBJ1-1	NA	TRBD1	TGCAGCGTTCCTAAACCGGGACAGGGGGCTGACAACACTGAAGCTTTCTTT	CSVPKPGQGADNTEAFF
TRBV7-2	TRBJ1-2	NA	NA	TGTGCCAGCAGCCTCGACCCGTTTGGCAACTATGGCTACACCTTC	CASSLDPFGNYGYTF
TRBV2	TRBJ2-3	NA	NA	TGTGCCAGCGACCGTAGCACAGATACGCAGTATTTT	CASDRSTDTQYF
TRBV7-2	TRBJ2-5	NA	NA	TGTGCCAGCAGCTCAATGGGACTGGGGTACCAAGAGACCCAGTACTTC	CASSSMGLGYQETQYF
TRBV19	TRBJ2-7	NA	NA	TGTGCCAGAGTGGCCGGCGCTCCGTACGAGCAGTACTTC	CARVAGAPYEQYF
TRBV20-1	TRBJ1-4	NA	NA	TGCAGTGCTACCTTTCGGGGGACGGGGAATGAAAAACTGTTTTTT	CSATFRGTGNEKLFF
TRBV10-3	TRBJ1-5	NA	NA	TGTGCCATCAGTGCAGGAGGCCAGGCCAATCAGCCCCAGCATTTT	CAISAGGQANQPQHF